This T cell receptor (beta chain) appears in the sequencing data of a study of T cell responses to AZD1222 COVID-19 vaccine. This clone came up once. The CDR3 is made up of 16 amino acids. Clones were sequenced by immunoSEQ multiplex PCR, and TCRdb holds only the in-frame ones, with some missing. The repertoire holds tens of thousands of clones, with more than 70% as singletons. The rearrangement joins TRBV21-1 to TRBJ1-1; the table assigns TRBD1, which was not confirmed against the DNA. TRBV21-1 is designated a pseudogene. This sample comprised peripheral blood, obtained 28 days after the second dose of the MenACWY control vaccine. The TCR originated in an adult who received the MenACWY meningococcal vaccine as a control. Here the CDR3 DNA reads TGTGCCAGCACGAGAAGGGGTGATAGTTCGAACACTGAAGCTTTCTTT. This gives the protein CASTRRGDSSNTEAFF.